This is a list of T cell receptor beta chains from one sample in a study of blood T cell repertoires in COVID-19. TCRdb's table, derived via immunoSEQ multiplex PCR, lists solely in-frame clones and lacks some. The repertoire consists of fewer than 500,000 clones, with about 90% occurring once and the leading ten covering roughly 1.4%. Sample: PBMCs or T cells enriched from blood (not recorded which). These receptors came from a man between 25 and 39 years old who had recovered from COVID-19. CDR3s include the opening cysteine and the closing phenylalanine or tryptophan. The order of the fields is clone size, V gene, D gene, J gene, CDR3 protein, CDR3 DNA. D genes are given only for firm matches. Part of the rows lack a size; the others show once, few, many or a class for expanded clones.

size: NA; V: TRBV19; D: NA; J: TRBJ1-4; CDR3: CASRIGHEKLFF; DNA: TGTGCCAGTAGGATCGGTCATGAAAAACTGTTTTTT
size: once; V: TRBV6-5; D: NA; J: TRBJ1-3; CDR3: CASGGTPGNTIYF; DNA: TGTGCCAGCGGGGGCACTCCTGGAAACACCATATATTTT
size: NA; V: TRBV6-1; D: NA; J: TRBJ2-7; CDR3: CASSELVIQGGEQYF; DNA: TGTGCCAGCAGTGAGCTCGTTATACAGGGTGGCGAGCAGTACTTC
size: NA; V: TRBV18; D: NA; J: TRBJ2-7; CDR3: CASSPPNRDSSYEQYF; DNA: TGTGCCAGCTCACCACCGAACAGGGATAGTTCCTACGAGCAGTACTTC
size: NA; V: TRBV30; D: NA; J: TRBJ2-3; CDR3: CAWSAGASSGDTQYF; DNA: TGTGCCTGGAGTGCCGGCGCTAGCTCCGGAGATACGCAGTATTTT
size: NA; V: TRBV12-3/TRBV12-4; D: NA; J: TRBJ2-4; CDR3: CASSFPPVF; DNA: TGTGCCAGCAGTTTCCCCCCCGTATTC
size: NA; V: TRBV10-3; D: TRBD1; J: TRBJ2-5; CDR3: CAIRPGQGQETQYF; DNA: TGTGCCATCAGGCCGGGACAGGGGCAAGAGACCCAGTACTTC
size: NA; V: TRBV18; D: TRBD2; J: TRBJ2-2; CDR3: CASSPRLAGSTGELFF; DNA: TGTGCCAGCTCACCACGATTAGCGGGGTCCACCGGGGAGCTGTTTTTT
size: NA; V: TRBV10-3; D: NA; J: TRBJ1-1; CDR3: CAISDEGNTEAFF; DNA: TGTGCCATCAGTGACGAGGGGAACACTGAAGCTTTCTTT
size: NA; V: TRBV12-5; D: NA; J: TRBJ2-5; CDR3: CASGFGSQETQYF; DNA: TGTGCTAGTGGTTTTGGCAGCCAAGAGACCCAGTACTTC
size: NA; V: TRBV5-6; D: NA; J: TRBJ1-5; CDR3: CASSSGDSNQPQHF; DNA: TGTGCCAGCAGCTCCGGGGATAGCAATCAGCCCCAGCATTTT
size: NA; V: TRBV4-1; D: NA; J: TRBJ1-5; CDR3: CASSQEGVRDNNQPQHF; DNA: TGCGCCAGCAGCCAAGAAGGGGTCCGGGACAACAATCAGCCCCAGCATTTT
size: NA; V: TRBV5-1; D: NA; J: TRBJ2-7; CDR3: CASSLRTAAGEQYF; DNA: TGCGCCAGCAGCCTAAGGACCGCCGCGGGGGAGCAGTACTTC
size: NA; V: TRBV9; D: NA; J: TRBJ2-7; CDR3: CASSETGHNMGEQYF; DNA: TGTGCCAGCAGCGAAACGGGACACAACATGGGAGAGCAGTACTTC
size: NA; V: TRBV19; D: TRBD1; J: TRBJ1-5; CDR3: CASRSGGTGLNQPQHF; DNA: TGTGCCAGTCGTTCCGGTGGGACAGGATTGAATCAGCCCCAGCATTTT
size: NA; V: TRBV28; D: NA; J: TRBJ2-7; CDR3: CASSQGVTLLSYEQYF; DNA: TGTGCCAGCAGTCAGGGCGTGACACTCCTCTCCTACGAGCAGTACTTC
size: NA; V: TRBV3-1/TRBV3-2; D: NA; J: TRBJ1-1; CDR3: CASRDTNMNTEAFF; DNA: TGTGCCAGCAGAGACACAAACATGAACACTGAAGCTTTCTTT
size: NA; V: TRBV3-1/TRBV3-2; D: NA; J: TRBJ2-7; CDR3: CASSQAVGPGEQYF; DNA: TGTGCCAGCAGCCAAGCTGTCGGACCGGGGGAGCAGTACTTC
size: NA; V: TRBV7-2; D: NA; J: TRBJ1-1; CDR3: CASSLDLGRNTEAFF; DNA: TGTGCCAGCAGCCTTGATTTGGGGCGGAACACTGAAGCTTTCTTT
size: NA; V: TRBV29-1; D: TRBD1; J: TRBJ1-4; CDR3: CSVEDLSGGREKLFF; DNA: TGCAGCGTTGAAGATCTTTCAGGGGGTAGGGAAAAACTGTTTTTT
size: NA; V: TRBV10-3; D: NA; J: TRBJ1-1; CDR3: CAISESISSGENTEAFF; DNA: TGTGCCATCAGTGAGTCCATATCATCTGGAGAGAACACTGAAGCTTTCTTT
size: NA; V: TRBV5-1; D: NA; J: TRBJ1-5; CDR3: CASRRTSRSQPQHF; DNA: TGCGCCAGCAGGCGAACCTCGAGGAGTCAGCCCCAGCATTTT
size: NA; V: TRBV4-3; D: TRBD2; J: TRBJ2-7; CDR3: CASSQGLNGLAEAYEQYF; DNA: TGCGCCAGCAGCCAAGGTCTAAACGGACTAGCGGAGGCCTACGAGCAGTACTTC
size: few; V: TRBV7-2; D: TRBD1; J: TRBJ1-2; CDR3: CASSAEDRKGGYTF; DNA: TGTGCCAGCAGCGCGGAGGACAGGAAGGGGGGCTACACCTTC
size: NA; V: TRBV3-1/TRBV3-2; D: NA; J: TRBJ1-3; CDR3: CASSQVLSTTNSGNTIYF; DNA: TGTGCCAGCAGCCAAGTCCTCTCTACTACTAACTCTGGAAACACCATATATTTT
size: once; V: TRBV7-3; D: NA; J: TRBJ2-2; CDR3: CASSFTGVGNTGELFF; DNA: TGTGCCAGCAGCTTTACGGGGGTCGGGAACACCGGGGAGCTGTTTTTT
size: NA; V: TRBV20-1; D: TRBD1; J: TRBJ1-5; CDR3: CSASLGGFRGRNQPQHF; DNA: TGCAGTGCTAGTCTGGGCGGGTTCAGGGGGCGGAATCAGCCCCAGCATTTT
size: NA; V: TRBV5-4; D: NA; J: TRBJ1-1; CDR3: CASSGQGGWTEAFF; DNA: TGTGCCAGCAGCGGCCAGGGAGGCTGGACTGAAGCTTTCTTT
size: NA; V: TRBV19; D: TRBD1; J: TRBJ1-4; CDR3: CASSTGQGTEKLFF; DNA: TGTGCCAGTAGTACGGGACAGGGAACTGAAAAACTGTTTTTT
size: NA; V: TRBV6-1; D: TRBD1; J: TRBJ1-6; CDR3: CASSESRTGRSPLHF; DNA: TGTGCCAGCAGTGAATCTCGGACAGGACGATCACCCCTCCACTTT
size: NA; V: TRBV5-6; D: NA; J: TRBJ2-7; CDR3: CASVGDYEQYF; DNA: TGTGCCAGCGTCGGAGACTACGAGCAGTACTTC
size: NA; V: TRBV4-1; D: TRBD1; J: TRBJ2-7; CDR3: CASSQYDRDSSEQYF; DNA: TGCGCCAGCAGCCAATACGACAGGGATTCGAGCGAGCAGTACTTC
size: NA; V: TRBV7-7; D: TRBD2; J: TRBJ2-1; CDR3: CASSISGGAGYEQFF; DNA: TGTGCTAGCAGCATTAGCGGGGGGGCCGGCTATGAGCAGTTCTTC
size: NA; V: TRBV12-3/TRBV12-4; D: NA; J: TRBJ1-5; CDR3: CASSATGYQPQHF; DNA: TGTGCCAGCAGCGCCACAGGGTATCAGCCCCAGCATTTT
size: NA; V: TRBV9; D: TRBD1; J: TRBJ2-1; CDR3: CASSVETGYEQFF; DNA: TGTGCCAGCAGCGTAGAGACAGGGTATGAGCAGTTCTTC
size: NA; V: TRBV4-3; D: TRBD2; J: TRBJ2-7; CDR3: CASSPQTSGPYEQYF; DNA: TGCGCCAGCAGCCCACAGACTAGCGGGCCCTACGAGCAGTACTTC
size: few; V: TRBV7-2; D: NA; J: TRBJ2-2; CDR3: CASSLVVTPGELFF; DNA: TGTGCCAGCAGCTTAGTGGTGACTCCCGGGGAGCTGTTTTTT
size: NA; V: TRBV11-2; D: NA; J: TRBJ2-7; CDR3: CASSFSSVELSYEQYF; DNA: TGTGCCAGCAGCTTTTCGTCCGTTGAACTCTCCTACGAGCAGTACTTC
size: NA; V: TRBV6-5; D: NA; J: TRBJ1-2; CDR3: CASSYEGQGYGYTF; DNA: TGTGCCAGCAGTTACGAGGGGCAGGGGTATGGCTACACCTTC
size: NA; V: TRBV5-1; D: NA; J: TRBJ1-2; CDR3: CASRSLTPGPSQYGYTF; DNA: TGCGCCAGCCGGTCACTAACCCCAGGGCCTTCCCAGTATGGCTACACCTTC
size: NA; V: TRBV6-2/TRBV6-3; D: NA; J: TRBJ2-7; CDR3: CASSLSSGSYEQYF; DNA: TGTGCCAGCAGTTTAAGCAGCGGATCCTACGAGCAGTACTTC